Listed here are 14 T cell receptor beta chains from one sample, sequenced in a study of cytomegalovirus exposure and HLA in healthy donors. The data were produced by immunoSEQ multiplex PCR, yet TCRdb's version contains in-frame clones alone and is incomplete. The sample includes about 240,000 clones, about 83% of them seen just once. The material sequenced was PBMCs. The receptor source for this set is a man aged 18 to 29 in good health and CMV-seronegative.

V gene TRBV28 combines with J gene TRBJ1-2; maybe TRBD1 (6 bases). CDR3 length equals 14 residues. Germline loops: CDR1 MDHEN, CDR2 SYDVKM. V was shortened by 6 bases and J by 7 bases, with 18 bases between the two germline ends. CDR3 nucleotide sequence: TGTGCCAGCAGCCGCGCGGGGGCGAGGAGTGGCTACACCTTC. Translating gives CASSRAGARSGYTF.

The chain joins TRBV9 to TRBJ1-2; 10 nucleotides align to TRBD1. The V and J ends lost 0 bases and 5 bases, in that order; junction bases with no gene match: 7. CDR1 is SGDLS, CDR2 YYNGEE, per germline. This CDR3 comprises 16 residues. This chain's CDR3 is CASSVAGTGASYGYTF. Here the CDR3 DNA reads TGTGCCAGCAGCGTAGCGGGGACAGGGGCGTCGTATGGCTACACCTTC.

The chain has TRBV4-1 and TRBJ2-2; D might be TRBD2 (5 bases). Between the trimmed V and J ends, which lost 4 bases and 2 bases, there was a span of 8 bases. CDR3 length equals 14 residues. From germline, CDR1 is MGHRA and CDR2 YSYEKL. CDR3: CASSREPNTGELFF. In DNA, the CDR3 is TGCGCCAGCAGCCGGGAGCCAAACACCGGGGAGCTGTTTTTT.

Written as DNA, the CDR3 is TGTGCCACCAGCAGAAACCGGGACGGGGGTAATGAAAAACTGTTTTTT. This translates into CATSRNRDGGNEKLFF. The chain couples TRBV15 to TRBJ1-4; possibly TRBD1 for D (5 bases). Germline V gene sequence: CDR1 LNHNV, CDR2 YYDKDF (reference sequence). With 2 bases removed from V and 4 bases from J, the gap between germline ends came to 14 bases. The CDR3 runs 16 residues.

The CDR3 here is CASSSRTHSYEQYF. The CDR3 nucleotides read TGTGCCAGCAGCTCCCGGACACACTCCTACGAGCAGTACTTC. V is TRBV11-2 and J is TRBJ2-7, with D maybe TRBD1 (5 bases). Germline CDR1 reads SGHAT; CDR2 reads FQNNGV. The CDR3 is 14 residues long. Trimming took off 4 bases at V and 0 bases at J, with 10 bases between the two ends.

CDR3 in amino acids: CASSPGSTYEQYF. The CDR3 DNA is TGTGCCAGCAGTCCAGGGTCCACCTACGAGCAGTACTTC. The chain combines TRBV28 with TRBJ2-7; D may be TRBD1 (5 bases). This CDR3 region has 13 residues. Germline values: CDR1 MDHEN, CDR2 SYDVKM. V shed 5 bases and J shed 2 bases, with 10 bases lying between them.

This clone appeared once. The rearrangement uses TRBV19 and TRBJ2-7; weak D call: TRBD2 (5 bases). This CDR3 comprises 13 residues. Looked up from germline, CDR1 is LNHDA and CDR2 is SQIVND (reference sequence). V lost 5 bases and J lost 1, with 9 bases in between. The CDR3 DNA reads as TGTGCCAGTAGTCTTCGGGGTTCCTACGAGCAGTACTTC. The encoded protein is CASSLRGSYEQYF. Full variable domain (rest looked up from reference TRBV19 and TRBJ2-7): DGGITQSPKYLFRKEGQNVTLSCEQNLNHDAMYWYRQDPGQGLRLIYYSQIVNDFQKGDIAEGYSVSREKKESFPLTVTSAQKNPTAFYLCASSLRGSYEQYFGPGTRLTVT.

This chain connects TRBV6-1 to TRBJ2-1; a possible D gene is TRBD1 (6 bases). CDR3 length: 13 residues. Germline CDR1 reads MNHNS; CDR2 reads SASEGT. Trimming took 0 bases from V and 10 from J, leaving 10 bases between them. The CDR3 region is CASSEAPRGEQFF. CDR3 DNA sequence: TGTGCCAGCAGTGAAGCCCCAAGGGGGGAGCAGTTCTTC.

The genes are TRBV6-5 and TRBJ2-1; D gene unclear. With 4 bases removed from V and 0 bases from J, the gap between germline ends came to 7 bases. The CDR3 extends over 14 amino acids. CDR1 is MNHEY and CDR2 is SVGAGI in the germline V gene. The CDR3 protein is CASSSVSSYNEQFF. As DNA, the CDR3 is TGTGCCAGCAGTTCCGTGAGCTCCTACAATGAGCAGTTCTTC.

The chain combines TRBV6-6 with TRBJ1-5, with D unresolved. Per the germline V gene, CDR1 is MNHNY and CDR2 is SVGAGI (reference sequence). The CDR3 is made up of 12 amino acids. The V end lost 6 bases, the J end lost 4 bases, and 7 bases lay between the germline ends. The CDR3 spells CASREVNQPQHF. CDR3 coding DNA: TGTGCCAGCAGGGAGGTAAATCAGCCCCAGCATTTT.

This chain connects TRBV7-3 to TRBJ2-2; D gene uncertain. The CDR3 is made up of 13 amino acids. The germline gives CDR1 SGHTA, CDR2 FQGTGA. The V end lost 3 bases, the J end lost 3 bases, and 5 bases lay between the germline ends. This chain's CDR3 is CASSFEYTGELFF. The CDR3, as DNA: TGTGCCAGCAGCTTCGAGTACACCGGGGAGCTGTTTTTT.

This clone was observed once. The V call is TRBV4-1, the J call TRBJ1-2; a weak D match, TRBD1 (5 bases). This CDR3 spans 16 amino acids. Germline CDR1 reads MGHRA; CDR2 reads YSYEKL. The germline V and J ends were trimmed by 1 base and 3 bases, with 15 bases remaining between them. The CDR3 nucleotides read TGCGCCAGCAGCCAAGTTCAATCAGGGCAGCACTATGGCTACACCTTC. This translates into CASSQVQSGQHYGYTF.

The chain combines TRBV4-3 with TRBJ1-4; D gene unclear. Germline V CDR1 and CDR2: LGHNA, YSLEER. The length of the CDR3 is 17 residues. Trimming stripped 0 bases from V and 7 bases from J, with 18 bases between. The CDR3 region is CASSQDLGLGGSEKLFF. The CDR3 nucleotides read TGCGCCAGCAGCCAAGATTTGGGTTTAGGAGGATCTGAAAAACTGTTTTTT.

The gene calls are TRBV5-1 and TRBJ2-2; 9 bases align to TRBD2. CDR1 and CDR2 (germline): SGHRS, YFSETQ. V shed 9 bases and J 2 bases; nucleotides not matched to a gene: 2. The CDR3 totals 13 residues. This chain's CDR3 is CATGTSNTGELFF. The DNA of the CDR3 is TGCGCCACCGGGACTAGCAACACCGGGGAGCTGTTTTTT.